The rows below give T cell receptor beta chains drawn from one sample of a study of cytomegalovirus exposure and HLA in healthy donors. Measured with immunoSEQ multiplex PCR; TCRdb has only the in-frame clones, and not every one. Of 150,000 to 200,000 clones in the sample, 81% are singletons; the top ten hold under 2%. The sequenced material came from PBMCs. These receptors all stem from a woman aged 18-29 years in good health and CMV-seronegative. CDR3s include the opening cysteine and the closing phenylalanine or tryptophan. The D gene is left open where the match is weak. Only part of the rows carry a size: once, few, many, or a class if the clone is expanded.

CDR3 DNA | CDR3 protein | J gene | clone size | V gene | D gene
TGTGCCAGCAGCCCGACACAGAGAGGGGACAGGGGATTAGGTGGCTACACCTTC | CASSPTQRGDRGLGGYTF | TRBJ1-2 | . | TRBV11-2 | TRBD1
TGTGCCAGCAGCAGGGGACAGTCACTTTACTACGAGCAGTACTTC | CASSRGQSLYYEQYF | TRBJ2-7 | . | TRBV5-4 | TRBD1
TGTGCCAGCAGCCTCACCGGGACAGGGGGCGGTTACGAGCAGTACTTC | CASSLTGTGGGYEQYF | TRBJ2-7 | . | TRBV7-3 | TRBD1
TGTGCCAGCAGCTTAAGGAGTTCACCCCTCCACTTT | CASSLRSSPLHF | TRBJ1-6 | . | TRBV11-2 | .
TGTGCCAGCAGTTATGTTGGAGGGACTAGCGGGATCGATGAGCAGTTCTTC | CASSYVGGTSGIDEQFF | TRBJ2-1 | few | TRBV27 | TRBD2
TGTGCCAGCAAAGATAACGGGGGCAATCAGCCCCAGCATTTT | CASKDNGGNQPQHF | TRBJ1-5 | . | TRBV2 | .
TGTGCCAGCGGGGGGAGGGGGGGGAGTTATGGCTACACCTTC | CASGGRGGSYGYTF | TRBJ1-2 | . | TRBV2 | .
TGTGCCAGCAGCGCGGGGCCGGGACTAGCGAGGGGGAGGGGATTTTTGTGGAATGAGCAGTTCTTC | CASSAGPGLARGRGFLWNEQFF | TRBJ2-1 | . | TRBV9 | TRBD2
TGTGCCAGCAGCGTAGCTCTGGCGGGCCCTTACTCTGGGGCCAACGTCCTGACTTTC | CASSVALAGPYSGANVLTF | TRBJ2-6 | . | TRBV9 | .
TGTGCCAGCAGCTTAAGAGGGAGCGACACTGAAGCTTTCTTT | CASSLRGSDTEAFF | TRBJ1-1 | . | TRBV11-2 | .
TGTGCCAGCAGCTTAGGAAGGGGCGCCCGCACAGATACGCAGTATTTT | CASSLGRGARTDTQYF | TRBJ2-3 | once | TRBV11-2 | .
TGTGCCAGCAGTTACCAACAGGGAATGGAGCCCCAGCATTTT | CASSYQQGMEPQHF | TRBJ1-5 | . | TRBV6-6 | .
TGTGCCAGCTCACCGACAGGAACGGATGGAAACACCATATATTTT | CASSPTGTDGNTIYF | TRBJ1-3 | . | TRBV18 | .
TGTGCCAGCAGTGAAGGGCAGGGTGACACTGAAGCTTTCTTT | CASSEGQGDTEAFF | TRBJ1-1 | . | TRBV6-4 | .
TGTGCCAGCAGCGAAAATCTAGCGGTTTGGGAAACCGGGGAGCTGTTTTTT | CASSENLAVWETGELFF | TRBJ2-2 | . | TRBV5-6 | TRBD2
TGTGCCACCAGCACAACCCTATCGGGACTAGCGGGGGGAACCACAGATACGCAGTATTTT | CATSTTLSGLAGGTTDTQYF | TRBJ2-3 | . | TRBV15 | TRBD2
TGTGCCATCAGTGAGTCGAGTCTAGCGGGAGAGTCTAACTACTTGTCCTCCTACAATGGGCAGTTCTTC | CAISESSLAGESNYLSSYNGQFF | TRBJ2-1 | once | TRBV10-3 | TRBD2
TGTGCCAGCAGTGAAGGGCCGACAGGGGAATATGGCTACACCTTC | CASSEGPTGEYGYTF | TRBJ1-2 | . | TRBV2 | TRBD1
TGTGCCAGTAGTCGAGGAGGGTCTAACAGGGAGCTGTTTTTT | CASSRGGSNRELFF | TRBJ2-2 | . | TRBV19 | .
TGCGCCAGCAGCCAAGATCCCAATAGCAATCAGCCCCAGCATTTT | CASSQDPNSNQPQHF | TRBJ1-5 | . | TRBV4-1 | .
TGTTCCAGCAGCTTAGGCTTGGGACAGGTGAATAATTCACCCCTCCACTTT | CSSSLGLGQVNNSPLHF | TRBJ1-6 | . | TRBV7-9 | TRBD1
TGTGCCAGCAGTGAATCCCCCACTCTATCGTCTGGAAACACCATATATTTT | CASSESPTLSSGNTIYF | TRBJ1-3 | . | TRBV6-1 | .
TGTGCCAGCAGCTCCCTAGTGGTGCAGTACTTC | CASSSLVVQYF | TRBJ2-7 | . | TRBV7-9 | .
TGTGCCAGCAGTTCCCTCCCGGGACTACCCACTCACAATGAGCAGTTCTTC | CASSSLPGLPTHNEQFF | TRBJ2-1 | . | TRBV27 | TRBD2
TGTGCCAGCAGCCCAGGACTAGCGGGAGGGCCACGTCCCGGGGAGCTGTTTTTT | CASSPGLAGGPRPGELFF | TRBJ2-2 | . | TRBV7-9 | TRBD2
TGCGCCAGCAGCTTGGGGGACTTTAACTATGGCTACACCTTC | CASSLGDFNYGYTF | TRBJ1-2 | . | TRBV5-1 | .
TGTGCCAGCAGTGACTCAGGGGTGAGGTCCTACGAGCAGTACTTC | CASSDSGVRSYEQYF | TRBJ2-7 | few | TRBV2 | .
TGTACCAGCTCACCCTTCACCGGGGAGCTGTTTTTT | CTSSPFTGELFF | TRBJ2-2 | . | TRBV18 | .
TGTGCCAGCAGCCAAAGGACGGGACAAGGAGATACGCAGTATTTT | CASSQRTGQGDTQYF | TRBJ2-3 | . | TRBV5-4 | .
TGTGCCAGCAGCCCCCAACGGAGCTCCTACGAGCAGTACTTC | CASSPQRSSYEQYF | TRBJ2-7 | . | TRBV28 | .
TGTGCCAGTAGTATCGGCGGTGAGTCGTATCAGCCCCAGCATTTT | CASSIGGESYQPQHF | TRBJ1-5 | once | TRBV19 | .
TGTGCCAGCAGCTTATCCCAGACAGGTCGCACAGATACGCAGTATTTT | CASSLSQTGRTDTQYF | TRBJ2-3 | once | TRBV7-9 | .
TGTGCCAGCAGTTACGGGGCCCCTTCCCCCAATCAGCCCCAGCATTTT | CASSYGAPSPNQPQHF | TRBJ1-5 | once | TRBV6-5 | .
TGTGCCATCAGTGAGTCTAGCGGGACGCCCTACGAGCAGTACTTC | CAISESSGTPYEQYF | TRBJ2-7 | few | TRBV10-3 | TRBD2
TGTGCCAGCAGTTTAACCGGGACATATGAAGCTTTCTTT | CASSLTGTYEAFF | TRBJ1-1 | . | TRBV27 | .
TGTGCCAGCAGTGTGACAGGGGGTAGGTGTGAAAAACTGTTTTTT | CASSVTGGRCEKLFF | TRBJ1-4 | . | TRBV27 | TRBD1
TGCGCCAGCAGTGAGTCGGCGGGAATGGATACGCAGTATTTT | CASSESAGMDTQYF | TRBJ2-3 | . | TRBV10-1 | .
TGTGCCAGCAGTGAAGCCGGGGTCCGCTACGAGCAGTACTTC | CASSEAGVRYEQYF | TRBJ2-7 | . | TRBV2 | .
TGTGCCCACCATCGGGGGACAGGGGGCAGGGGGGCCAACGTCCTGACTTTC | CAHHRGTGGRGANVLTF | TRBJ2-6 | once | TRBV30 | TRBD1
TGTGCCAGCAGCACATCCGGGGGTAGCAATCAGCCCCAGCATTTT | CASSTSGGSNQPQHF | TRBJ1-5 | . | TRBV7-9 | .